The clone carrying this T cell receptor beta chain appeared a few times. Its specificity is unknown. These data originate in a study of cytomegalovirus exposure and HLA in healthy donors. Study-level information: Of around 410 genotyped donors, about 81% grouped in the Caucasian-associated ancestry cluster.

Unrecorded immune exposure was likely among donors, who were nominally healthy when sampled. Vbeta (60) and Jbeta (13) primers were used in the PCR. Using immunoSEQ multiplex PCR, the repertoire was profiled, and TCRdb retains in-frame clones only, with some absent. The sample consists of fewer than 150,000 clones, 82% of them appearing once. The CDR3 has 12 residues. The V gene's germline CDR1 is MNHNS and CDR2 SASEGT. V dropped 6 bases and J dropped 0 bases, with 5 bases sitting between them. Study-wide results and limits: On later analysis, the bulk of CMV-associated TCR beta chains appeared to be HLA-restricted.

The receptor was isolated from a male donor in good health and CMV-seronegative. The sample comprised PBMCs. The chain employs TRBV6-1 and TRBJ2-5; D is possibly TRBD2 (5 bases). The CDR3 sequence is CASRADQETQYF. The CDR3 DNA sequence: TGTGCCAGCAGAGCGGACCAAGAGACCCAGTACTTC.